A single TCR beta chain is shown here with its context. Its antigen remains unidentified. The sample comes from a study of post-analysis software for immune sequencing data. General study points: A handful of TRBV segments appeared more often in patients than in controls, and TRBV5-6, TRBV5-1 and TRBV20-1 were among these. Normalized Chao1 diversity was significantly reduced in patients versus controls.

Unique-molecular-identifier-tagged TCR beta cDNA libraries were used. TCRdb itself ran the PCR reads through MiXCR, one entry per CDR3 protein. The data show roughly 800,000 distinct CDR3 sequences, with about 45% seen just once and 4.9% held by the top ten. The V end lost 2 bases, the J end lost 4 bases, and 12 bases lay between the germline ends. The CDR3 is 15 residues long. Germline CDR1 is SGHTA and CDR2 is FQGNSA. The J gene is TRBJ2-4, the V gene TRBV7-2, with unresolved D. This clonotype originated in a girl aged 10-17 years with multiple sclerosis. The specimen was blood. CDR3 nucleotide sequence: TGTGCCAGCAGCTTAATCGGTGGAACTAAAAACATTCAGTACTTC. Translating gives CASSLIGGTKNIQYF.